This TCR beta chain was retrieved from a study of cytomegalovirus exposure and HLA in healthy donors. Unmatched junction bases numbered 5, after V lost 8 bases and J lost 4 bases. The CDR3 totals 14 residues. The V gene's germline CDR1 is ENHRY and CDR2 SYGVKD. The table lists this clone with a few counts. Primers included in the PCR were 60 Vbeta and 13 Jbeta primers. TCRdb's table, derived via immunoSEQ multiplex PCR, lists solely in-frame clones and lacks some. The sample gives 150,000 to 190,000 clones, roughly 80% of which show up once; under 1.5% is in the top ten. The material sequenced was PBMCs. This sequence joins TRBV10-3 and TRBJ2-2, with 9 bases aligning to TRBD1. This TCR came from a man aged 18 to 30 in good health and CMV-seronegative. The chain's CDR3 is CAILRQGGTGELFF. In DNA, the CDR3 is TGTGCCATCTTACGACAGGGGGGCACCGGGGAGCTGTTTTTT.